The T cell receptor (beta chain) described here comes from a study of control samples from healthy donors and cancer patients. The V gene lost 0 bases and the J gene lost 0 bases, with 10 bases spanning the gap. Per germline, CDR1 SGHRS and CDR2 YFSETQ. CDR3 size: 15 residues. Only in-frame clones appear in the TCRdb table, and some are missing; sequencing was by immunoSEQ multiplex PCR. This table holds 150,000 or so clones, over 90% found once. The TCR sequence derives from a man between 50 and 59 years old in good health. The material sequenced was blood. The gene calls are TRBV5-1 and TRBJ2-7, with D perhaps matching TRBD1 (5 bases). CDR3 loop: CASSLDRISSYEQYF. The CDR3 coding sequence is TGCGCCAGCAGCTTGGACAGGATTAGCTCCTACGAGCAGTACTTC.